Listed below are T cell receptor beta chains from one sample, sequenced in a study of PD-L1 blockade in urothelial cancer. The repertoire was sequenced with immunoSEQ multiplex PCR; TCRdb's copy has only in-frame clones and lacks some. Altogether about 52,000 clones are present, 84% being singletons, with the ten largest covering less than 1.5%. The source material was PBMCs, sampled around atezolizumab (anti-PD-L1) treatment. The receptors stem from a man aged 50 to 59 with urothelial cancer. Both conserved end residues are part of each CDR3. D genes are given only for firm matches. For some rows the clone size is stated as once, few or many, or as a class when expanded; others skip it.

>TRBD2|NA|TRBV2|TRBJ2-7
CASSPSGRSNEQYF
TGTGCCAGCAGTCCTAGCGGGAGGTCCAACGAGCAGTACTTC
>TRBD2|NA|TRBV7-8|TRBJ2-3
CAGGGLVKTDTQYF
TGTGCCGGAGGGGGACTAGTTAAAACAGATACGCAGTATTTT
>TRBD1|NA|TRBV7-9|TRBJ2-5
CASSLTGTALQETQYF
TGTGCCAGCAGCTTAACCGGGACAGCCCTACAAGAGACCCAGTACTTC
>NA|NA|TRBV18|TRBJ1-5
CASSPEIANSNQPQHF
TGTGCCAGCTCACCGGAGATAGCAAATAGCAATCAGCCCCAGCATTTT
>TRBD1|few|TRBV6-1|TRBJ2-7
CASSEQPGQVISYEQYF
TGTGCCAGCAGTGAACAGCCGGGACAGGTTATTTCCTACGAGCAGTACTTC
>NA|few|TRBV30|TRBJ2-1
CAWSNSGNEQFF
TGTGCCTGGAGTAACTCAGGGAATGAGCAGTTCTTC
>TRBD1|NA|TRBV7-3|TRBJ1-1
CASSLGGNRGASAFF
TGTGCCAGCAGCTTAGGGGGCAACAGGGGCGCGTCCGCTTTCTTT
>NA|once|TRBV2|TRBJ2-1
CASGSGQYNEQFF
TGTGCCAGCGGGAGCGGACAGTACAATGAGCAGTTCTTC
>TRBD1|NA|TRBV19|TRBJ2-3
CASSPGQGATDTQYF
TGTGCCAGTAGTCCGGGCCAGGGGGCAACAGATACGCAGTATTTT
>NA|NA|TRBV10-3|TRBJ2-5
CAISRDSLPQETQYF
TGTGCCATCAGCCGGGACTCACTTCCCCAAGAGACCCAGTACTTC
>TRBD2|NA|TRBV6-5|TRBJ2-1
CASSYAGVNKNEQFF
TGTGCCAGCAGTTACGCGGGAGTCAATAAAAATGAGCAGTTCTTC
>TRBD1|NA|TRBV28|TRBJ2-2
CASSEDRASLTGELFF
TGTGCCAGCAGTGAAGACAGGGCGTCCCTCACCGGGGAGCTGTTTTTT
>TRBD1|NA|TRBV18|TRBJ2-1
CASSPLPGQGGNEQFF
TGTGCCAGCTCACCTCTCCCGGGACAGGGGGGCAATGAGCAGTTCTTC
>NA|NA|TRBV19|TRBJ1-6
CASSIRGNSPLHF
TGTGCCAGTAGTATCAGGGGTAATTCACCCCTCCACTTT
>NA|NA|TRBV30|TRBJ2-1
CAWMSGYSYNEQFF
TGTGCCTGGATGAGCGGATACTCCTACAATGAGCAGTTCTTC
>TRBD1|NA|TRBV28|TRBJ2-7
CASRTGTGNLYEQYF
TGTGCCAGCAGGACCGGGACAGGGAATCTCTACGAGCAGTACTTC
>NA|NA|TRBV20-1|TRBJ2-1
CSAPRVDEQFF
TGCAGTGCTCCTCGGGTAGATGAGCAGTTCTTC
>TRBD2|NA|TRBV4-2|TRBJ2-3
CASSRLSGGSTDTQYF
TGTGCCAGCAGCCGGCTTAGCGGGGGGAGCACAGATACGCAGTATTTT
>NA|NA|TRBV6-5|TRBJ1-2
CASSYFPNYGYTF
TGTGCCAGCAGTTACTTCCCAAACTATGGCTACACCTTC
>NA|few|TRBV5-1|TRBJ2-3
CASSSTGVTDTQYF
TGCGCCAGCAGCTCTACAGGAGTCACAGATACGCAGTATTTT
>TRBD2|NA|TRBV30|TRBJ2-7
CAWSGGLAGYYSYEQYF
TGTGCCTGGAGTGGGGGACTAGCGGGTTACTACTCCTACGAGCAGTACTTC
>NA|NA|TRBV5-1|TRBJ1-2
CASSSDSGTHYGYTF
TGCGCCAGCAGCTCCGACAGCGGGACACACTATGGCTACACCTTC
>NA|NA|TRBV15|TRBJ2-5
CATSRAGFQETQYF
TGTGCCACCAGCAGAGCGGGGTTTCAAGAGACCCAGTACTTC
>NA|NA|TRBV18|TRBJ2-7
CASSPPGRRLYEQYF
TGTGCCAGCTCACCACCAGGGAGAAGGTTGTACGAGCAGTACTTC
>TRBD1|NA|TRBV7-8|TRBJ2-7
CASSQDRGGEQYF
TGTGCCAGCAGCCAGGACAGGGGAGGCGAGCAGTACTTC
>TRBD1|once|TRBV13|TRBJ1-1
CASSLGTGYTEAFF
TGTGCCAGCAGCTTGGGGACAGGGTACACTGAAGCTTTCTTT
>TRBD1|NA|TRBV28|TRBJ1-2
CATTRTGQNYGYTF
TGTGCCACGACCCGGACAGGGCAGAACTATGGCTACACCTTC
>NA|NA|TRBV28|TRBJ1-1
CASSLMGRMDTEAFF
TGTGCCAGCAGTTTAATGGGGAGGATGGACACTGAAGCTTTCTTT
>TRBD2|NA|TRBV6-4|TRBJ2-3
CASSALAGSTDTQYF
TGTGCCAGCAGCGCCCTAGCGGGAAGCACAGATACGCAGTATTTT
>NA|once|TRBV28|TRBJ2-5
CASSFFSGETQYF
TGTGCCAGCAGTTTTTTTAGCGGAGAGACCCAGTACTTC
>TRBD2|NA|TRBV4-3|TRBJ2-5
CASSQDITGTSGRRETQYF
TGCGCCAGCAGCCAAGATATTACCGGGACTAGCGGGAGAAGAGAGACCCAGTACTTC
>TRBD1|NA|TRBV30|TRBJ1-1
CAWSVPDRVRPEAFF
TGTGCCTGGAGTGTACCCGACAGGGTAAGGCCTGAAGCTTTCTTT
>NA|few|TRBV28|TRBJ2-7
CASSLYGYEQYF
TGTGCCAGCAGTCTGTACGGCTACGAGCAGTACTTC
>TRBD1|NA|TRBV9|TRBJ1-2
CASSVDLTGVDGYTF
TGTGCCAGCAGCGTAGATTTGACAGGGGTTGATGGCTACACCTTC
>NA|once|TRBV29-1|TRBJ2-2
CSVEGPSTGELFF
TGCAGCGTTGAGGGCCCGAGCACCGGGGAGCTGTTTTTT
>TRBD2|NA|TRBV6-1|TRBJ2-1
CASSDGAGGPRYNEQFF
TGTGCCAGCAGTGATGGTGCGGGAGGGCCGCGATACAATGAGCAGTTCTTC